The 13 T cell receptor beta chains reported below all come from one sample, sequenced in a study of T cell clonality in common variable immunodeficiency. Here immunoSEQ multiplex PCR was the method, and the copy in TCRdb shows in-frame clones only, minus some. The table records some 40,000 clones without singletons, the ten largest covering less than 3%. The sequenced material came from peripheral blood mononuclear cells. The receptors derive from a person aged 18 to 70 in good health.

This clone came up many times. The missing CDR3 end, 3 residues past where the read stops, is filled in from the germline J gene. The chain recombines TRBV19 with TRBJ2-3, with D tentatively TRBD2 (6 bases). CDR1 is LNHDA, CDR2 SQIVND, per germline (reference sequence). Trimming removed 8 bases from V and 0 bases from J, with 15 bases in between. CDR3 length: 15 amino acids. The sequenced CDR3 bases are TGTGCCAGTTCGTCCGGGAGCGGAAGCACAGATACG. Its protein product is CASSSGSGSTDT. The CDR3 reads in full as CASSSGSGSTDTQYF.

This clone was detected many times. The sequenced CDR3 bases are TGTGCCAGCAGATGGACAGGGGGGAACACTGAA. It codes for CASRWTGGNTE. The CDR3 in its entirety is CASRWTGGNTEAFF. This chain connects TRBV2 to TRBJ1-1; 10 bases align to TRBD1. With the read ending 3 residues before the CDR3 end, the germline J gene is used to fill in that end. This CDR3 contains 14 residues. The ends lost 6 bases at V and 1 base at J; junction bases unmatched: 2. Per the germline V gene, CDR1 is SNHLY and CDR2 is FYNNEI.

This clone appeared many times. Read sequence stops 3 residues before the CDR3 end, and the germline J gene provides the missing end. The chain joins TRBV5-1 to TRBJ1-1; 7 nucleotides agree with TRBD1. This CDR3 is built from 13 residues. Germline V gene sequence: CDR1 SGHRS, CDR2 YFSETQ. Partial CDR3 DNA: TGCGCCAGCAGCTCCCGGACAGGCGGGGAA. It codes for CASSSRTGGE. The whole CDR3 region reads CASSSRTGGEAFF.

This clone has a count of ten or more. The read is 3 residues too short to cover the CDR3 end, so that end is filled in from the germline J gene. The chain employs TRBV7-9 and TRBJ2-3; possibly TRBD2 for D (6 bases). CDR1 is SEHNR and CDR2 is FQNEAQ in the germline V gene (reference sequence). This CDR3 contains 13 residues. Trimming stripped 5 bases from V and 6 bases from J, with 12 bases between. CDR3 DNA (partial): TGTGCCAGCAGCGCCCGACTAGGTGATACG. As protein: CASSARLGDT. The whole CDR3 is CASSARLGDTQYF.

This clone was counted ten times or more. The CDR3 end is not reached by the read, which stops 3 residues before it; the germline J gene fills it in. The rearrangement links TRBV28 to TRBJ2-7; D is possibly TRBD1 (5 bases). The CDR3 is 15 residues long. From germline, CDR1 is MDHEN and CDR2 SYDVKM. Trimming stripped 0 bases from V and 4 bases from J, with 13 bases between. This CDR3 reads CASSLWNDSGYEQYF. The part of the CDR3 DNA that was read is TGTGCCAGCAGTTTATGGAATGACAGTGGGTACGAG. Variable domain in full (rest from reference TRBV28 and TRBJ2-7): DVKVTQSSRYLVKRTGEKVFLECVQDMDHENMFWYRQDPGLGLRLIYFSYDVKMKEKGDIPEGYSVSREKKERFSLILESASTNQTSMYLCASSLWNDSGYEQYFGPGTRLTVT.

This clone was detected ten times or more. Sequencing ends 3 residues short of the CDR3 end; the germline J gene provides the rest. J is TRBJ2-6 and V is TRBV29-1, with a tentative D call TRBD1 (5 bases). Between the trimmed V and J ends, which lost 4 bases and 2 bases, there was a span of 9 bases. The CDR3 contains 14 residues. The germline CDR1 and CDR2 sequences are SQVTM and ANQGSEA. This CDR3 reads CSVVREPGANVLTF. The part of the CDR3 DNA that was read is TGCAGCGTTGTCAGGGAACCTGGGGCCAACGTC.

Of note for this clone: The read is 3 residues too short to cover the CDR3 end, so that end is filled in from the germline J gene. V usage is TRBV18 and J usage is TRBJ2-3; the D is unclear. This CDR3 region has 17 residues. Germline CDR1 reads KGHSH; CDR2 reads LQKENI. Trimming shortened V by 2 bases and J by 0 bases, and 15 bases separated the two germline ends. This CDR3 is CASSPVFGPTSTDTQYF. The sequenced CDR3 bases are TGTGCCAGCTCACCAGTATTTGGGCCCACTAGCACAGATACG. Drawing the rest from reference TRBV18 and TRBJ2-3, the complete variable domain is NAGVMQNPRHLVRRRGQEARLRCSPMKGHSHVYWYRQLPEEGLKFMVYLQKENIIDESGMPKERFSAEFPKEGPSILRIQQVVRGDSAAYFCASSPVFGPTSTDTQYFGPGTRLTVL.

In this sample, this clone turned up many times. Read data end 3 residues before the CDR3 end; the end is taken from the germline J gene. This chain connects TRBV7-9 to TRBJ2-7; TRBD1 might be the D (6 bases). CDR3 length: 13 amino acids. Germline V gives CDR1 SEHNR, CDR2 FQNEAQ (reference sequence). Between the trimmed V and J ends, which lost 5 bases and 3 bases, there was a span of 11 bases. The covered CDR3 bases are TGTGCCAGCAGCAAAGGACAGCTCTACGAG. Its translation is CASSKGQLYE. The CDR3 in full is CASSKGQLYEQYF.

This clone was seen repeatedly, ten times or more. The read halts 3 residues ahead of the CDR3 end, with the missing end drawn from the germline J gene. The rearrangement uses TRBV7-9 and TRBJ1-5; 8 nucleotides line up with TRBD1. Germline V gene data show CDR1 as SEHNR and CDR2 as FQNEAQ (reference sequence). V was clipped by 5 bases and J by 7 bases; unmatched bases: 7. CDR3 length equals 14 residues. The CDR3 DNA, read in part, is TGTGCCAGCAGCACCCAGGGGGCAGAACAGCCC. This codes for CASSTQGAEQP. The CDR3, in full, reads CASSTQGAEQPQHF.

This clone was found many times. The DNA read from the CDR3 is TGTGCCAGTAGTGCGGACAGCATCACCTATGGC. This encodes CASSADSITYG. The full CDR3 protein reads CASSADSITYGYTF. The rearrangement links TRBV19 to TRBJ1-2, with a tentative D call TRBD1 (6 bases). The CDR3 end lies 3 residues beyond the end of the read and is filled in from the germline J gene. Germline CDR1 and CDR2: LNHDA and SQIVND (reference sequence). There are 14 residues in the CDR3. Trimming pared 5 bases from V and 4 bases from J, leaving 14 bases between.

This clone was detected ten times or more. The CDR3 DNA, read in part, is TGTGCCAGCAGCTTTGGACAGGGGGCGATTAATGAAAAG. It is translated as CASSFGQGAINEK. The full CDR3 protein reads CASSFGQGAINEKLFF. The chain is built from TRBV13 and TRBJ2-2; 11 bases align to TRBD1. The sequenced fragment ends 3 residues before the CDR3 boundary, so the rest is inferred from the germline J gene. The CDR3 sequence is 16 residues long. Germline loops: CDR1 PRHDT, CDR2 FYEKMQ (reference sequence).

This clone showed up many times. The read halts 3 residues ahead of the CDR3 end, with the missing end drawn from the germline J gene. The gene calls are TRBV29-1 and TRBJ2-1; D possibly corresponds to TRBD2 (6 bases). The CDR3 spans 14 residues. CDR1 SQVTM and CDR2 ANQGSEA come from the germline V gene. V lost 7 bases, J lost 9 bases, and 22 bases lay in between. The CDR3 bases that were read are TGCAGCGCCCTCCCGGGGGATATCCCGGCTGAG. Its protein product is CSALPGDIPAE. The CDR3 as a whole reads CSALPGDIPAEQFF.

This clone was seen many times. From the germline J gene comes the end of the CDR3, since the read stops 3 residues before it. The V gene is TRBV28, the J gene TRBJ1-4; maybe TRBD1 (6 bases). V gave up 10 bases and J gave up 7 bases, with 16 bases separating them. Germline CDR1 and CDR2: MDHEN and SYDVKM. CDR3 length equals 13 residues. CDR3 sequence: CATQGTVSEKLFF. The CDR3 bases that were read are TGTGCCACCCAGGGGACGGTTAGTGAAAAA.